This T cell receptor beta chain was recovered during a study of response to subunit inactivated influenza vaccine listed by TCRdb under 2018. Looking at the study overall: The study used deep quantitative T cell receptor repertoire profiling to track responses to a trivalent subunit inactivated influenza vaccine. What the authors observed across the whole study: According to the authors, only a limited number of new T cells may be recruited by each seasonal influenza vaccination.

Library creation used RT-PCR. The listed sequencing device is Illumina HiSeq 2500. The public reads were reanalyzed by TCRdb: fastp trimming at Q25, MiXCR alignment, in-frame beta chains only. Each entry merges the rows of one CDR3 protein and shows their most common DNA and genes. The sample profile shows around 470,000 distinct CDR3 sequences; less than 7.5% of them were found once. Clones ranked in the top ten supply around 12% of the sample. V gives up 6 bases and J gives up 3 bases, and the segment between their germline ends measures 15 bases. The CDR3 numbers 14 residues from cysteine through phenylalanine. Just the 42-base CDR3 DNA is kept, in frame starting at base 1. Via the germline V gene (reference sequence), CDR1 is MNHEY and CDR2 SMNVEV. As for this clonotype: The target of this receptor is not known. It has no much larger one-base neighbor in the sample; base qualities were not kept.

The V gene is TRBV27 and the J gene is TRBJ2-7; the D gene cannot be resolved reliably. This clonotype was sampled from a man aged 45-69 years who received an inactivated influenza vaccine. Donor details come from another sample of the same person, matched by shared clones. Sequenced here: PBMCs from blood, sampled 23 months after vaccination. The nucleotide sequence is TGTGCCAGCAGCCCTTCAACGATCTACTACGAGCAGTACTTC. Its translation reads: CASSPSTIYYEQYF.